This is a list of T cell receptor beta chains from one sample in a study of radiation and T cells in renal cell carcinoma. TCRdb's copy holds only in-frame clones and misses some; the assay was immunoSEQ multiplex PCR. The table lists 15,000 to 17,000 clones, around 60% of them singletons. This specimen consisted of tumor tissue, obtained from a patient whose treatment was nephrectomy without radiotherapy. These receptor sequences come from a man in his fifties or sixties with renal cell carcinoma. The CDR3 runs from the conserved cysteine through the conserved F or W. D genes are given only for firm matches. Rows may omit the clone size; those that give it use once, few, many or a size class.

j_call,d_call,clone_size,v_call,cdr3_nt,cdr3_aa
TRBJ1-1,.,once,TRBV29-1,TGCAGCTCCCCAGGGGTGACAGGACCCCTTATGAACACTGAAGCTTTCTTT,CSSPGVTGPLMNTEAFF
TRBJ2-7,.,.,TRBV7-9,TGTGCCAGCAGCTTAGAATTAGGCAGTCGCGCCTACGAGCAGTACTTC,CASSLELGSRAYEQYF
TRBJ2-1,TRBD2,.,TRBV5-6,TGTGCCAGCAGCTTGGCGGCTAGCGGGCGCTACAATGAGCAGTTCTTC,CASSLAASGRYNEQFF
TRBJ2-7,.,few,TRBV4-1,TGCGCCAGCAGCCAAGATTGGGGCTACGAGCAGTACTTC,CASSQDWGYEQYF
TRBJ2-7,TRBD1,.,TRBV15,TGTGCCACCAGCAGAGCCGGGACAGGGATGTACGAGCAGTACTTC,CATSRAGTGMYEQYF
TRBJ2-3,.,few,TRBV20-1,TGCAGTGCTGGCAGGGCCTCTACGCAGTATTTT,CSAGRASTQYF
TRBJ2-3,.,.,TRBV19,TGTGCCAGTAGCCCTGACGGACTATTAGACGATACGCAGTATTTT,CASSPDGLLDDTQYF
TRBJ2-6,.,once,TRBV12-1,TGTGCCAGCAGCCCAGTCGGTGTAAGGACAAAGTCGGGCCAACGTCCTGATTTC,CASSPVGVRTKSGQRPDF
TRBJ2-1,TRBD2,.,TRBV4-3,TGCGCCAGCAGCCTAAGTCTCGGGGGGGCTGGTGAGCAGTTCTTC,CASSLSLGGAGEQFF
TRBJ2-5,TRBD1,few,TRBV6-1,TGTGCCAGCAGGGGGACAGGGCCTTTCCAAGAGACCCAGTACTTC,CASRGTGPFQETQYF
TRBJ2-2,.,.,TRBV6-5,TGTGCCAGCAGTTATTCGGAGGGGGACACCGGGGAGCTGTTTTTT,CASSYSEGDTGELFF
TRBJ1-2,.,.,TRBV6-1,TGTGCCAGCACTGAACGGTCGGCTAACTATGGCTACACCTTC,CASTERSANYGYTF
TRBJ1-1,.,once,TRBV19,TGTGCCAGTAGTCGCCTCGGGATGAACACTGAAGCTTTCTTT,CASSRLGMNTEAFF
TRBJ2-1,.,.,TRBV27,TGTGCCAGCAGTTCGTCGTTATACAATGAGCAGTTCTTC,CASSSSLYNEQFF
TRBJ1-5,TRBD1,once,TRBV6-1,TGTGCCAGCAAGCCAGGGGGCCATCAGCCCCAGCATTTT,CASKPGGHQPQHF
TRBJ1-4,TRBD1,.,TRBV5-1,TGCGCCAGCAGCTTGGGGTCAGGGGGCGCGGTTGAAAAACTGTTTTTT,CASSLGSGGAVEKLFF
TRBJ1-2,.,.,TRBV29-1,TGCAGCGTTGATACAGGCGGAAGAGCTAACTATGGCTACACCTTC,CSVDTGGRANYGYTF
TRBJ2-5,TRBD2,.,TRBV7-1,TGTGCCAGCAGCTTAGCGGGGGGGCAAGAGACCCAGTACTTC,CASSLAGGQETQYF
TRBJ2-7,.,.,TRBV7-2,TGTGCCAGCAGCTTAGCGAGCCTTGACTACGAGCAGTACTTC,CASSLASLDYEQYF
TRBJ1-2,TRBD1,.,TRBV2,TGTGCCAGCAGTGAATGGGACAGACATGGCTACACCTTC,CASSEWDRHGYTF
TRBJ2-3,.,.,TRBV19,TGTGCCAGTAGTTACACGATTACAGATACGCAGTATTTT,CASSYTITDTQYF
TRBJ2-3,.,.,TRBV11-3,TGTGCCAGCAGCTTACGTACTGGGGGACGGATCACAGATACGCAGTATTTT,CASSLRTGGRITDTQYF
TRBJ2-5,.,.,TRBV2,TGTGCCAGCACGGCGGGGATCCAAGAGACCCAGTACTTC,CASTAGIQETQYF
TRBJ1-1,.,.,TRBV6-6,TGTGCCAGCAGTTACACGACAGGGAACACTGAAGCTTTCTTT,CASSYTTGNTEAFF
TRBJ1-5,TRBD1,.,TRBV6-1,TGTGCCAGCAGGGCAGGGGGCGCGGGCAATCAGCCCCAGCATTTT,CASRAGGAGNQPQHF
TRBJ1-4,.,.,TRBV4-1,TGCGCCAGCAGCCAAGTCCACTTGACGGGGGAAAAACTGTTTTTT,CASSQVHLTGEKLFF
TRBJ2-7,.,few,TRBV10-2,TGCGCCAGCAGTCTGGAGGGAACTGGCGAGCAGTACTTC,CASSLEGTGEQYF
TRBJ2-5,TRBD2,.,TRBV30,TGTGCCTGGAGTGGTGGAGCGGGGGTTCAAGAGACCCAGTACTTC,CAWSGGAGVQETQYF
TRBJ2-5,TRBD2,.,TRBV27,TGTGCCAGCACCCGGACTAGCGGGGGGGCTTTGGTTGGGGAGACCCAGTACTTC,CASTRTSGGALVGETQYF
TRBJ2-7,.,once,TRBV14,TGTGCCAGCAGCCAAGATAAGGGTCCTTTCTACGAGCAGTACTTC,CASSQDKGPFYEQYF
TRBJ2-3,.,.,TRBV5-1,TGCGCCAGCAGCTTGGGCCCCCTCACAGATACGCAGTATTTT,CASSLGPLTDTQYF
TRBJ1-6,.,.,TRBV27,TGTGCCAGCAGACCTCTCAGGGGAGGGGATTCACCCCTCCACTTT,CASRPLRGGDSPLHF
TRBJ1-2,TRBD1,.,TRBV6-1,TGTGCCAGCAGTGAAGGCAGGGGGCATGACTATGGCTACACCTTC,CASSEGRGHDYGYTF
TRBJ2-5,TRBD1,.,TRBV19,TGTGCCAGTAGTGCAAGACAGGGATTCGGAGAGACCCAGTACTTC,CASSARQGFGETQYF
TRBJ2-1,TRBD2,many,TRBV19,TGTGCCAGTAGACAACTAGCGGGAGAAGGCAATGAGCAGTTCTTC,CASRQLAGEGNEQFF
TRBJ2-7,TRBD2,.,TRBV11-3,TGTGCCAGCAGCATCGGTAGTACTAGCGGTACCTACGAGCAGTACTTC,CASSIGSTSGTYEQYF
TRBJ2-2,TRBD1,.,TRBV6-6,TGTGCCAGCAGTTACACCGGGACAGGGGCCGGGGAGCTGTTTTTT,CASSYTGTGAGELFF
TRBJ2-1,TRBD1,.,TRBV7-7,TGTGCCAGCAGCCCGGACAGGGGAGTCTACAATGAGCAGTTCTTC,CASSPDRGVYNEQFF
TRBJ1-5,TRBD1,few,TRBV6-6,TGTGCCAGCAGTTACGGACAGGGACCGGGTCAGCCCCAGCATTTT,CASSYGQGPGQPQHF
TRBJ2-7,.,.,TRBV5-4,TGTGCCAGCAGCCAAGACACCGAAACGGGGTACGAGCAGTACTTC,CASSQDTETGYEQYF
TRBJ2-2,TRBD1,once,TRBV6-5,TGTGCCAGCAGAGGAGTACAGGGGGACACCGGGGAGCTGTTTTTT,CASRGVQGDTGELFF
TRBJ1-4,TRBD1,.,TRBV28,TGTGCCAGCAGTTTGGGTCTTTGGGACAGATCCGAAAAACTGTTTTTT,CASSLGLWDRSEKLFF
TRBJ2-4,TRBD2,few,TRBV18,TGTGCCAGCTCACTATTGACGGGGGGAGCCAAAAACATTCAGTACTTC,CASSLLTGGAKNIQYF
TRBJ1-5,.,.,TRBV6-1,TGTGCCAGCAGTGAGTGGGGCTCCGGGGTAAGCAATCAGCCCCAGCATTTT,CASSEWGSGVSNQPQHF
TRBJ2-1,.,.,TRBV6-5,TGTGCCAGCAGTTACTCGAGGGGAACCTACAATGAGCAGTTCTTC,CASSYSRGTYNEQFF
TRBJ1-1,TRBD1,.,TRBV30,TGTGCCTGGAGTCTAGGACAGGGTAACACTGAAGCTTTCTTT,CAWSLGQGNTEAFF
TRBJ2-2,.,.,TRBV29-1,TGCAGCGTTGAAGAATCCACCTACACCGGGGAGCTGTTTTTT,CSVEESTYTGELFF